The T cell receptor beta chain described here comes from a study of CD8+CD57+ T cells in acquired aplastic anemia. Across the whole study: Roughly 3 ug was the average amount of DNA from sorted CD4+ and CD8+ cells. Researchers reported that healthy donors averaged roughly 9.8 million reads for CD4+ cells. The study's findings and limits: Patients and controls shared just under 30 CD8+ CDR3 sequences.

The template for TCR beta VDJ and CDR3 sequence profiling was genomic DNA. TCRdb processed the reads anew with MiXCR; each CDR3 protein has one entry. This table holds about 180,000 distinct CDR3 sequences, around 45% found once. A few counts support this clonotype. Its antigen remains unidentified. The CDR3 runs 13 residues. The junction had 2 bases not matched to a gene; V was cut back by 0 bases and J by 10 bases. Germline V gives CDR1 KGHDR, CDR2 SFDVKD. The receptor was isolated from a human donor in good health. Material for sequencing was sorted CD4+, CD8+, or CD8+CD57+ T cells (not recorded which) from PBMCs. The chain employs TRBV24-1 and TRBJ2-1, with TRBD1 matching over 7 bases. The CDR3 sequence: CATSDLWGQEQFF. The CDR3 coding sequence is TGTGCCACCAGTGATTTGTGGGGACAGGAGCAGTTCTTC.